A single sample is the source of the 29 T cell receptor beta chains below, sequenced in a study of immune heterogeneity within non-small cell lung tumors. The authors used about 600 ng of bulk tumor genomic DNA per sample as template. Doctors removed several biopsies from each primary tumor during surgery, keeping them far apart. Patients had untreated, newly diagnosed non-small cell lung cancer and underwent curative surgery. CDR3 of TCR beta was amplified by multiplex PCR that used 32 V and 13 J primers. TCRdb itself ran the multiplex PCR reads through MiXCR, one entry per CDR3 protein. This table holds fewer than 25,000 distinct CDR3 sequences, about 30% found once. The sample comprised lung tumor tissue. The receptor source for this set is a man aged 35 to 55 with non-small cell lung cancer.

This clonotype was seen more than once but under ten times. V is TRBV7-3 and J is TRBJ2-6; no reliable D call. This CDR3 comprises 17 residues. Looked up from germline, CDR1 is SGHTA and CDR2 is FQGTGA. V shed 1 base and J shed 2 bases, with 12 bases lying between them. In DNA, the CDR3 is TGTGCCAGCAGCTTAAATGACCACCGGGCTGGGGCCAACGTCCTGACTTTC. This encodes CASSLNDHRAGANVLTF.

As regards this clonotype: The junction departs from the called germline gene at one end, perhaps through a read error. CDR3 in amino acids: CVSRTGTSAPEQFF. CDR3 nucleotide sequence: TGTGTCAGCAGGACCGGGACTAGTGCCCCCGAGCAGTTCTTC. This sequence joins TRBV2 and TRBJ2-1, with 8 bases matching TRBD2. CDR1 SNHLY and CDR2 FYNNEI come from the germline V gene. The CDR3 covers 14 residues.

This clonotype has only a few counts. This chain uses TRBV20-1 with TRBJ2-3; TRBD1 or TRBD2 may be the D gene (7 bases each). V lost 0 bases and J 5 bases, leaving 15 bases between the germline ends. The germline gives CDR1 DFQATT, CDR2 SNEGSKA (reference sequence). This CDR3 contains 15 residues. The CDR3 DNA is TGCAGTGCTAGAGATCCACAGGGGAGGGTAGATACGCAGTATTTT. Translation: CSARDPQGRVDTQYF.

This clonotype was recorded many times. The chain couples TRBV29-1 to TRBJ1-4; tentative D call: TRBD1 (5 bases). The CDR3 runs 13 residues. Trimming removed 5 bases at V and 9 bases at J, with 16 bases between. Germline V gene sequence: CDR1 SQVTM, CDR2 ANQGSEA. The CDR3 nucleotides are TGCAGCGTTCTTCTGATTCGGGGGAAAAAACTGTTTTTT. Protein sequence: CSVLLIRGKKLFF.

Ten or more counts support this clonotype. The V gene is TRBV6-2 or TRBV6-3, the J gene TRBJ2-1; no clear D. Trimming took 0 bases from V and 10 from J, leaving 10 bases between them. Germline V lookup: CDR1 MNHEY, CDR2 SVGEGT. The CDR3 sequence is 13 residues long. Here the CDR3 reads CASSYSIGREQFF. The CDR3 DNA follows: TGTGCCAGCAGTTACTCGATCGGAAGAGAGCAGTTCTTC.

A few counts support this clonotype. This rearrangement joins TRBV6-1 to TRBJ2-1; D is possibly TRBD2 (5 bases). CDR3 length: 14 amino acids. Trimming removed 11 bases from V and 0 bases from J, with 14 bases in between. Looked up from germline, CDR1 is MNHNS and CDR2 is SASEGT. CDR3 DNA: TGTGCCGCACAGCGGTCTTTCTCCTACAATGAGCAGTTCTTC. Residues: CAAQRSFSYNEQFF.

J is TRBJ2-7 and V is TRBV18, with D unclear. Per germline, CDR1 KGHSH and CDR2 LQKENI. CDR3 size: 14 residues. V lost 6 bases to trimming and J lost 5 bases, with 17 bases between them. The CDR3 bases are TGTGCCAGCTCGGCCGATGTGGGAATCCACGAGCAGTACTTC. This gives the protein CASSADVGIHEQYF.

This clonotype was seen only a few times. The chain has TRBV18 and TRBJ2-7; TRBD2 aligns across 10 bases. The V and J ends lost 3 bases and 2 bases, in that order; junction bases with no gene match: 1. The V gene's germline CDR1 is KGHSH and CDR2 LQKENI. The CDR3 loop spans 14 amino acids. The CDR3 DNA reads TGTGCCAGCTCACCCGGGACTAGCGCCTACGAGCAGTACTTC. Encoded protein: CASSPGTSAYEQYF.

V and J are TRBV7-9 and TRBJ2-2; D is perhaps TRBD2 (5 bases). The V and J ends lost 0 bases and 5 bases respectively, with 10 bases between them. Germline-derived CDR1 and CDR2 are SEHNR and FQNEAQ (reference sequence). The CDR3 length is 15 residues. The DNA of the CDR3 is TGTGCCAGCAGCTTAGCGGGAGTGGGGACCGGGGAGCTGTTTTTT. Translation gives CASSLAGVGTGELFF. Combining the CDR3 with reference TRBV7-9 and TRBJ2-2 gives the whole variable domain DTGVSQNPRHKITKRGQNVTFRCDPISEHNRLYWYRQTLGQGPEFLTYFQNEAQLEKSRLLSDRFSAERPKGSFSTLEIQRTEQGDSAMYLCASSLAGVGTGELFFGEGSRLTVL.

In regard to this clonotype: This may stem from a read error, because a much larger clone lies one nucleotide away. The V and J genes are TRBV6-2 or TRBV6-3 and TRBJ1-4, with unresolved D. V gave up 7 bases and J gave up 7 bases, with 19 bases separating them. This CDR3 has 15 amino acids. Germline CDR1 MNHEY, CDR2 SVGEGT. Here the CDR3 DNA reads TGTGCCAGCATCTCTATCGGAGGGATCGGTGAAAAACTGTTTTTT. This codes for CASISIGGIGEKLFF.

This clonotype was detected ten times or more. The chain links TRBV30 to TRBJ1-2; 7 bases are shared with TRBD1. Trimming at V came to 5 bases and at J to 7 bases, leaving 10 bases not matched to a gene. The CDR3 has 13 amino acids. The germline V gene encodes CDR1 GTSNPN and CDR2 SVGIG (reference sequence). CDR3 coding DNA: TGTGCCTGGCACACAGGGGAGGCCTTTGGCTACACCTTC. Translation gives CAWHTGEAFGYTF. Full variable domain (remainder filled in from reference TRBV30 and TRBJ1-2): SQTIHQWPATLVQPVGSPLSLECTVEGTSNPNLYWYRQAAGRGLQLLFYSVGIGQISSEVPQNLSASRPQDRQFILSSKKLLLSDSGFYLCAWHTGEAFGYTFGSGTRLTVV.

The sample holds a few counts of this clonotype. The V call is TRBV20-1, the J call TRBJ2-4, with a weak D call TRBD2 (6 bases). V was clipped by 6 bases and J by 0 bases, with 15 bases between them. In germline, CDR1 is DFQATT, CDR2 SNEGSKA (reference sequence). The CDR3 has 15 residues. CDR3 bases: TGCAGTGCAGGAGGGTCTGGCTTAGCCAAAAACATTCAGTACTTC. Protein: CSAGGSGLAKNIQYF.

The sample holds many counts of this clonotype. The J gene is TRBJ2-7, the V gene TRBV5-1; D gene ambiguous. The CDR3 is 15 residues long. CDR1 is SGHRS, CDR2 YFSETQ, per germline. Trimming took off 1 base at V and 0 bases at J, with 11 bases between the two ends. CDR3 sequence (DNA): TGCGCCAGCAGCTTGTACAGTGAAAGCTCCTACGAGCAGTACTTC. Its translation: CASSLYSESSYEQYF.

In the case of this clonotype: A much larger clone differs from this one at a single base, so this may be a read error. This rearrangement joins TRBV2 to TRBJ2-7; D gene uncertain. The CDR3 is 14 amino acids. The germline V gene encodes CDR1 SNHLY and CDR2 FYNNEI. Trimming took 7 bases from V and 9 from J, leaving 22 bases between them. As DNA, the CDR3 is TGTGCCAGCACTGGGCGGCAAAGTAGTGGTAGGCAGTACTTC. Residues: CASTGRQSSGRQYF.

This chain connects TRBV6-4 to TRBJ2-3, with 7 positions matching TRBD1. CDR3 length: 14 amino acids. After removal of 5 bases from V and 1 base from J, the junction contained 3 bases not matched to a gene. The germline CDR1 and CDR2 sequences are MRHNA and SNTAGT. CDR3 loop: CASSSGQGTDTQYF. The DNA of the CDR3 is TGTGCCAGCAGTAGCGGACAGGGCACAGATACGCAGTATTTT.

The rearrangement links TRBV9 to TRBJ2-1; tentative D call: TRBD2 (6 bases). Trimming stripped 4 bases from V and 1 base from J, with 12 bases between. This CDR3 region has 15 residues. Looked up from germline, CDR1 is SGDLS and CDR2 is YYNGEE. The DNA for the CDR3 is TGTGCCAGCAGCCCTATCGGGAGTTCCTACAATGAGCAGTTCTTC. Encoded protein: CASSPIGSSYNEQFF.

The table lists this clonotype with many counts. This chain connects TRBV7-2 to TRBJ2-1; no clear D. Trimming removed 6 bases from V and 6 bases from J, with 6 bases in between. CDR1 and CDR2 (germline): SGHTA, FQGNSA. The CDR3 runs 11 residues. CDR3 DNA sequence: TGTGCCAGCAGAGCACTCAATGAGCAGTTCTTC. This translates into CASRALNEQFF.

The chain couples TRBV11-2 to TRBJ1-2; no definite D call. Germline assignment: CDR1 SGHAT and CDR2 FQNNGV. V was pared by 5 bases and J by 1 base, with 8 bases between. The CDR3 runs 13 residues. The CDR3 sequence is CASSQDRNYGYTF. The DNA for the CDR3 is TGTGCCAGCAGCCAGGACCGTAACTATGGCTACACCTTC.

The chain employs TRBV24-1 and TRBJ2-5; 11 bases agree with TRBD1. Germline-derived CDR1 and CDR2 are KGHDR and SFDVKD. The CDR3 loop spans 15 amino acids. J gave up 4 bases and V 4 bases, and 4 bases lay outside the gene matches. Here the CDR3 reads CATSDAGTGGETQYF. CDR3 nucleotide sequence: TGTGCCACCAGTGACGCCGGGACAGGGGGAGAGACCCAGTACTTC.

This chain links TRBV29-1 with TRBJ1-2, with D tentatively TRBD1 (6 bases). Trimming left V 4 bases short and J 5 bases short, with 11 bases between. Germline CDR1 is SQVTM and CDR2 is ANQGSEA. The CDR3 is 12 residues long. The CDR3 DNA is TGCAGCGTTGTAGGGACAAATTATGGCTACACCTTC. It translates to CSVVGTNYGYTF.

The rearrangement joins TRBV13 to TRBJ1-1; 9 bases are a match to TRBD1. The V segment lost 5 bases and the J segment 12 bases; nucleotides outside the gene matches: 10. The germline V gene has CDR1 PRHDT and CDR2 FYEKMQ (reference sequence). The CDR3 runs to 13 residues. DNA for the CDR3: TGTGCCAGCAGCCCAGGACAGGGGTGGGAAACTTTCTTT. This codes for CASSPGQGWETFF.

This clonotype was found a few times. The rearrangement joins TRBV3-1 to TRBJ1-3; D remains unclear. Germline V gene data show CDR1 as LGHDT and CDR2 as YNNKEL (reference sequence). This CDR3 is 17 amino acids long. Trimming pared 0 bases from V and 0 bases from J, leaving 12 bases between. The CDR3 reads CASSQDKGTGSGNTIYF. CDR3 sequence (DNA): TGTGCCAGCAGCCAAGATAAGGGCACGGGCTCTGGAAACACCATATATTTT.

In its sample, this clonotype was seen once. One junction end disagrees with the germline gene, perhaps due to a read error. The J gene is TRBJ2-7, the V gene TRBV5-1; 12 bases line up with TRBD2. Germline CDR1 SGHRS, CDR2 YFSETQ. There are 14 residues in the CDR3. This CDR3 is CSSSWTSGNYEQYF. In DNA, the CDR3 is TGCTCCAGCAGCTGGACTAGCGGGAACTACGAGCAGTACTTC.

A few counts support this clonotype. CDR3 protein: CASSQDTGTYNEQFF. The CDR3 DNA is TGTGCCAGCAGCCAAGATACGGGAACCTACAATGAGCAGTTCTTC. The gene calls are TRBV4-2 and TRBJ2-1; tentatively, D is TRBD2 (5 bases). Trimming stripped 0 bases from V and 2 bases from J, with 8 bases between. The CDR3 loop spans 15 amino acids. Germline V gene data show CDR1 as LGHNA and CDR2 as YNFKEQ.

This clonotype is medium-sized by share. The rearrangement uses TRBV6-1 and TRBJ2-1; 12 nucleotides align to TRBD2. This CDR3 spans 16 amino acids. The junction had 7 bases not matched to a gene; V was cut back by 5 bases and J by 5 bases. Germline V gene sequence: CDR1 MNHNS, CDR2 SASEGT. The CDR3 coding sequence is TGTGCCAGCAGTCCTCTAGGACTAGCGGGGAACAATGAGCAGTTCTTC. Protein sequence: CASSPLGLAGNNEQFF.

The rearrangement links TRBV12-3 or TRBV12-4 to TRBJ1-1; no clear D. Trimming pared 5 bases from V and 2 bases from J, leaving 9 bases between. The CDR3 covers 13 residues. This CDR3 is CASSPGLNTEAFF. The CDR3 DNA reads as TGTGCCAGCAGTCCTGGACTAAACACTGAAGCTTTCTTT.

The J gene is TRBJ2-7, the V gene TRBV20-1; a weak D match, TRBD2 (5 bases). The ends were cut back, 0 bases at V and 0 bases at J, with 12 bases in the middle. The CDR3 covers 15 residues. Germline loops: CDR1 DFQATT, CDR2 SNEGSKA (reference sequence). Here the CDR3 DNA reads TGCAGTGCTAGAGATCAGGAGCGGATCTCCTACGAGCAGTACTTC. This gives the protein CSARDQERISYEQYF.

This clonotype came up a few times. The rearrangement uses TRBV28 and TRBJ1-4; TRBD1 aligns across 8 bases. This CDR3 is built from 13 residues. CDR1 MDHEN and CDR2 SYDVKM come from the germline V gene. The V gene end was trimmed by 9 bases and the J gene end by 3 bases; junction bases not matched to a gene: 3. CDR3 coding DNA: TGTGCCAGTCGACAGGGGCCTAATGAAAAACTGTTTTTT. Translating it yields CASRQGPNEKLFF.

J is TRBJ1-1 and V is TRBV12-3 or TRBV12-4; D possibly corresponds to TRBD1 (5 bases). The CDR3 sequence is 15 residues long. The germline V and J ends were trimmed by 6 bases and 1 base, with 15 bases remaining between them. CDR3 sequence: CASRGRGSSNTEAFF. The CDR3 nucleotides are TGTGCCAGCAGGGGGCGCGGATCCTCGAACACTGAAGCTTTCTTT.